This is a list of T cell receptor beta chains from one sample in a study of T-cell reconstitution after alpha-beta-depleted transplantation in children. A single record per CDR3 protein comes from TCRdb applying MiXCR to the PCR reads. The sample includes about 300,000 distinct CDR3 sequences, 6% to 10% of them seen just once. The sequencing used peripheral blood, collected 360 days after TCRalphabeta/CD19-depleted stem cell transplant. Receptors were obtained from a female patient aged 2 to 10 who had a stem cell transplant for Fanconi anemia, so the T cells may come from the graft donor. The CDR3 runs from the conserved cysteine through the conserved F or W. A D gene is named only where the DNA matches it firmly. Size values are once, few and many counts, or a class for expanded clones, and some rows have none.

v_call: TRBV10-1
d_call: NA
j_call: TRBJ2-3
clone_size: NA
cdr3_aa: CASSGSPGGTDTQYF
cdr3_nt: TGCGCCAGCAGTGGTTCCCCGGGGGGCACAGATACGCAGTATTTT

v_call: TRBV20-1
d_call: NA
j_call: TRBJ1-6
clone_size: many
cdr3_aa: CSASGGALGHSPLHF
cdr3_nt: TGCAGTGCTAGCGGGGGGGCGTTAGGTCATTCACCCCTCCACTTT

v_call: TRBV6-1
d_call: TRBD2
j_call: TRBJ2-2
clone_size: few
cdr3_aa: CASGPEDGGAGTGELFF
cdr3_nt: TGTGCCAGCGGCCCCGAAGACGGGGGGGCGGGAACCGGGGAGCTGTTTTTT

v_call: TRBV7-2
d_call: NA
j_call: TRBJ1-1
clone_size: many
cdr3_aa: CASTPGLRNTEAFF
cdr3_nt: TGTGCCAGCACCCCAGGGTTAAGGAACACTGAAGCTTTCTTT

v_call: TRBV21-1
d_call: NA
j_call: TRBJ2-5
clone_size: NA
cdr3_aa: CASRVFSTGMIQETQYF
cdr3_nt: TGTGCCAGCAGGGTATTCTCGACAGGGATGATCCAAGAGACCCAGTACTTC

v_call: TRBV5-1
d_call: NA
j_call: TRBJ2-7
clone_size: many
cdr3_aa: CASSLVSYEQYF
cdr3_nt: TGCGCCAGCAGCTTGGTATCCTACGAGCAGTACTTC

v_call: TRBV24-1
d_call: NA
j_call: TRBJ1-2
clone_size: many
cdr3_aa: CATSDPNTGSSYGYTF
cdr3_nt: TGTGCCACCAGTGATCCAAACACGGGATCGTCCTATGGCTACACCTTC

v_call: TRBV14
d_call: NA
j_call: TRBJ1-1
clone_size: NA
cdr3_aa: CASSQRENMNTEAFF
cdr3_nt: TGTGCCAGCAGCCAAAGGGAAAACATGAACACTGAAGCTTTCTTT

v_call: TRBV24-1
d_call: TRBD1
j_call: TRBJ2-5
clone_size: NA
cdr3_aa: CATSDFGRGPQETQYF
cdr3_nt: TGTGCCACCAGTGATTTCGGCAGGGGGCCCCAAGAGACCCAGTACTTC

v_call: TRBV21-1
d_call: NA
j_call: TRBJ1-4
clone_size: NA
cdr3_aa: CASSKEGYRGTLHREKLFF
cdr3_nt: TGTGCCAGCAGCAAAGAAGGGTACAGGGGAACCCTTCACAGGGAAAAACTGTTTTTT

v_call: TRBV11-2
d_call: TRBD1
j_call: TRBJ2-7
clone_size: NA
cdr3_aa: CASSAMGQGRRGIKEQYF
cdr3_nt: TGTGCCAGCAGCGCCATGGGACAGGGGCGGAGAGGGATAAAAGAGCAGTACTTC

v_call: TRBV15
d_call: NA
j_call: TRBJ2-3
clone_size: many
cdr3_aa: CATLKPGVGTDTQYF
cdr3_nt: TGTGCCACCCTTAAGCCGGGGGTTGGCACAGATACGCAGTATTTT

v_call: TRBV18
d_call: TRBD1
j_call: TRBJ1-5
clone_size: many
cdr3_aa: CASSLTGKAGQPQHF
cdr3_nt: TGTGCCAGCTCACTGACAGGGAAGGCAGGACAGCCCCAGCATTTT

v_call: TRBV20-1
d_call: NA
j_call: TRBJ2-1
clone_size: NA
cdr3_aa: CSAGGVTNEQFF
cdr3_nt: TGCAGTGCGGGCGGGGTTACCAATGAGCAGTTCTTC

v_call: TRBV7-2
d_call: NA
j_call: TRBJ1-1
clone_size: many
cdr3_aa: CASSFLGAPNTEAFF
cdr3_nt: TGTGCCAGCAGCTTTTTGGGGGCCCCGAACACTGAAGCTTTCTTT

v_call: TRBV15
d_call: TRBD1
j_call: TRBJ2-1
clone_size: many
cdr3_aa: CATSRETGYSNEQFF
cdr3_nt: TGTGCCACCAGCAGAGAGACAGGGTATAGCAATGAGCAGTTCTTC

v_call: TRBV20-1
d_call: NA
j_call: TRBJ2-1
clone_size: few
cdr3_aa: CSAARGGENEQFF
cdr3_nt: TGCAGTGCTGCACGAGGTGGTGAAAATGAGCAGTTCTTC

v_call: TRBV7-7
d_call: NA
j_call: TRBJ2-6
clone_size: many
cdr3_aa: CASSLHYLVPMGSGANVLTF
cdr3_nt: TGTGCCAGCAGCCTCCACTATTTGGTCCCAATGGGCTCTGGGGCCAACGTCCTGACTTTC

v_call: TRBV7-8
d_call: NA
j_call: TRBJ1-2
clone_size: few
cdr3_aa: CASSSQRATPGYGYTF
cdr3_nt: TGTGCCAGCAGCTCTCAAAGGGCGACTCCGGGGTATGGCTACACCTTC

v_call: TRBV20-1
d_call: TRBD1
j_call: TRBJ1-5
clone_size: few
cdr3_aa: CSARRTGRNQPQHF
cdr3_nt: TGCAGTGCAAGGAGGACAGGGAGGAATCAGCCCCAGCATTTT

v_call: TRBV7-3
d_call: NA
j_call: TRBJ1-1
clone_size: many
cdr3_aa: CASSSTGRTEAFF
cdr3_nt: TGTGCCAGCAGCTCCACAGGGAGAACTGAAGCTTTCTTT

v_call: TRBV5-1
d_call: NA
j_call: TRBJ2-6
clone_size: few
cdr3_aa: CASSLGHSGANVLTF
cdr3_nt: TGCGCCAGCAGCTTGGGTCACTCTGGGGCCAACGTCCTGACTTTC

v_call: TRBV9
d_call: NA
j_call: TRBJ1-1
clone_size: many
cdr3_aa: CASSVGNLKNTEAFF
cdr3_nt: TGTGCCAGCAGCGTAGGGAATTTAAAGAACACTGAAGCTTTCTTT

v_call: TRBV12-3/TRBV12-4
d_call: NA
j_call: TRBJ2-5
clone_size: many
cdr3_aa: CASSLETGKQETQYF
cdr3_nt: TGTGCCAGCAGTTTAGAGACTGGGAAGCAAGAGACCCAGTACTTC

v_call: TRBV20-1
d_call: NA
j_call: TRBJ1-2
clone_size: many
cdr3_aa: CSARGPPSDLNYGYTF
cdr3_nt: TGCAGTGCTAGGGGCCCTCCGAGCGATCTTAACTATGGCTACACCTTC

v_call: TRBV5-5
d_call: TRBD1
j_call: TRBJ1-2
clone_size: NA
cdr3_aa: CASSPTDRGIDGYTF
cdr3_nt: TGTGCCAGCAGCCCCACTGACAGGGGTATAGACGGCTACACCTTC

v_call: TRBV9
d_call: NA
j_call: TRBJ2-1
clone_size: many
cdr3_aa: CASSVRDRYNEQFF
cdr3_nt: TGTGCCAGCAGCGTCCGGGACCGATACAATGAGCAGTTCTTC

v_call: TRBV5-1
d_call: NA
j_call: TRBJ2-5
clone_size: few
cdr3_aa: CASSLGGRGAGNQETQYF
cdr3_nt: TGCGCCAGCAGCTTGGGGGGTAGGGGGGCCGGTAACCAAGAGACCCAGTACTTC

v_call: TRBV11-2
d_call: TRBD2
j_call: TRBJ2-1
clone_size: many
cdr3_aa: CASSLGGGAALHEQFF
cdr3_nt: TGTGCCAGCAGCTTAGGCGGGGGGGCCGCCCTCCATGAGCAGTTCTTC

v_call: TRBV28
d_call: TRBD2
j_call: TRBJ2-1
clone_size: many
cdr3_aa: CASSRGLAGVGNEQFF
cdr3_nt: TGTGCCAGCAGCCGCGGACTAGCGGGGGTCGGGAATGAGCAGTTCTTC

v_call: TRBV6-5
d_call: NA
j_call: TRBJ2-7
clone_size: many
cdr3_aa: CASSYSSNYEQYF
cdr3_nt: TGTGCCAGCAGTTACTCTAGTAATTACGAGCAGTACTTC

v_call: TRBV5-1
d_call: NA
j_call: TRBJ2-5
clone_size: many
cdr3_aa: CASSLEHPGETQYF
cdr3_nt: TGCGCCAGCAGCTTGGAACACCCAGGAGAGACCCAGTACTTC

v_call: TRBV7-2
d_call: TRBD1
j_call: TRBJ1-5
clone_size: many
cdr3_aa: CASSLVGQGVSNQPQHF
cdr3_nt: TGTGCCAGCAGCTTAGTCGGTCAGGGGGTTAGCAATCAGCCCCAGCATTTT

v_call: TRBV12-3/TRBV12-4
d_call: NA
j_call: TRBJ1-6
clone_size: NA
cdr3_aa: CASTAQGRGSPLHF
cdr3_nt: TGTGCCAGCACCGCACAGGGAAGAGGATCACCCCTCCACTTT

v_call: TRBV10-3
d_call: NA
j_call: TRBJ1-2
clone_size: few
cdr3_aa: CAISGDVGRVRGYTF
cdr3_nt: TGTGCCATCAGCGGGGACGTCGGCAGGGTACGGGGCTACACCTTC

v_call: TRBV6-5
d_call: NA
j_call: TRBJ2-2
clone_size: few
cdr3_aa: CASSYFGRSGELFF
cdr3_nt: TGTGCCAGCAGTTACTTCGGTCGATCGGGGGAGCTGTTTTTT

v_call: TRBV24-1
d_call: NA
j_call: TRBJ2-7
clone_size: many
cdr3_aa: CATSDGRDEQYF
cdr3_nt: TGTGCCACCAGTGATGGCAGGGACGAGCAGTACTTC

v_call: TRBV12-3/TRBV12-4
d_call: TRBD2
j_call: TRBJ2-5
clone_size: many
cdr3_aa: CASRRGVRETQYF
cdr3_nt: TGTGCCAGCAGGCGGGGGGTTCGAGAGACCCAGTACTTC

v_call: TRBV9
d_call: TRBD1
j_call: TRBJ2-2
clone_size: NA
cdr3_aa: CASSATGAPSGELFF
cdr3_nt: TGTGCCAGCAGCGCTACAGGGGCCCCGAGCGGGGAGCTGTTTTTT

v_call: TRBV5-6
d_call: NA
j_call: TRBJ1-5
clone_size: few
cdr3_aa: CASSRTGAGTDQPQHF
cdr3_nt: TGTGCCAGCAGCCGAACCGGGGCAGGGACGGATCAGCCCCAGCATTTT

v_call: TRBV6-5
d_call: TRBD1
j_call: TRBJ2-5
clone_size: NA
cdr3_aa: CASRTTGTGHQETQYF
cdr3_nt: TGTGCCAGCAGAACAACCGGGACAGGACATCAAGAGACCCAGTACTTC

v_call: TRBV15
d_call: NA
j_call: TRBJ2-1
clone_size: NA
cdr3_aa: CATSRALWQGYNEQFF
cdr3_nt: TGTGCCACCAGCAGAGCCCTTTGGCAGGGGTACAATGAGCAGTTCTTC

v_call: TRBV5-1
d_call: NA
j_call: TRBJ1-1
clone_size: many
cdr3_aa: CASSSARGNTEAFF
cdr3_nt: TGCGCCAGCAGCTCAGCCAGGGGGAACACTGAAGCTTTCTTT

v_call: TRBV5-5
d_call: NA
j_call: TRBJ1-1
clone_size: NA
cdr3_aa: CASSSLGGGTEAFF
cdr3_nt: TGTGCCAGCAGCTCCTTGGGGGGGGGCACTGAAGCTTTCTTT

v_call: TRBV14
d_call: NA
j_call: TRBJ1-1
clone_size: NA
cdr3_aa: CASSPPHGFVNTEAFF
cdr3_nt: TGTGCCAGCAGCCCGCCTCACGGGTTTGTGAACACTGAAGCTTTCTTT

v_call: TRBV25-1
d_call: NA
j_call: TRBJ2-1
clone_size: many
cdr3_aa: CASSGPSRREQFF
cdr3_nt: TGTGCCAGCAGTGGACCTTCCCGGCGGGAGCAGTTCTTC

v_call: TRBV4-3
d_call: TRBD2
j_call: TRBJ2-7
clone_size: few
cdr3_aa: CASSQGTSGGYEQYF
cdr3_nt: TGCGCCAGCAGCCAAGGGACTAGCGGAGGCTACGAGCAGTACTTC

v_call: TRBV7-8
d_call: NA
j_call: TRBJ1-1
clone_size: NA
cdr3_aa: CASSRKDGPEGDFF
cdr3_nt: TGTGCCAGCAGCCGCAAGGACGGACCAGAGGGGGATTTCTTT